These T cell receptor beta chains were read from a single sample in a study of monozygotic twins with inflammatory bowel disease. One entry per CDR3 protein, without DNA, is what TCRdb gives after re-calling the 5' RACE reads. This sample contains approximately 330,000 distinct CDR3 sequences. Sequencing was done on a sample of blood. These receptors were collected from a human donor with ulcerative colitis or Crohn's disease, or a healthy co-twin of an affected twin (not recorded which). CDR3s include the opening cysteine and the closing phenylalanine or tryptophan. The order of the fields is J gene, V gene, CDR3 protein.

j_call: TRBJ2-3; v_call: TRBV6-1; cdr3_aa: CASSGTVDTQYF
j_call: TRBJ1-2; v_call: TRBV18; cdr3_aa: CASSPDSSYYTF
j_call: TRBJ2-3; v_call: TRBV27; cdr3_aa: CASHLLRVPSTDTQYF
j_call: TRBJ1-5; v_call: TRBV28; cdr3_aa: CASSRFGDSNQPQHF
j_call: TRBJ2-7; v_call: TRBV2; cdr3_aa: CASLWDGTVPEQYF
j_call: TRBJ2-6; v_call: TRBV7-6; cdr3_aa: CASSPPSIRGWSGANVLTF
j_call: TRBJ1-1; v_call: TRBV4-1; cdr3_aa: CASSQKEGKAAEAFF
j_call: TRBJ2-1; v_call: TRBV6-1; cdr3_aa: CASRGTSVNNEQFF
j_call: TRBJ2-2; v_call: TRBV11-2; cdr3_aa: CASSLDRVGQGNTGELFF
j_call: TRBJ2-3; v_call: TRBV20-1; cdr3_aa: CSAGITDTQYF
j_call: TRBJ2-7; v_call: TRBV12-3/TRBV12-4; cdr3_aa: CASSLLGGSSYEQYF
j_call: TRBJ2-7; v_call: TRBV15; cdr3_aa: CATKGQNSYEQYF
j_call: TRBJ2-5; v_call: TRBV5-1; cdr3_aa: CASSLAPSEETQYF
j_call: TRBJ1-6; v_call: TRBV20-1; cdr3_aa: CSAIYRVWAPLHF
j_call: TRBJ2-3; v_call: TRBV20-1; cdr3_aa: CSAPGQQSDTQYF
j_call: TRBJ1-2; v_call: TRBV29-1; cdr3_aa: CSVEDLRAVGYTF
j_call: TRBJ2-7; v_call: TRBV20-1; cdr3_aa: CSAPARSYEQYF
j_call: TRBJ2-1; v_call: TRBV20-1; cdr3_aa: CSARDGGRGMDEQFF
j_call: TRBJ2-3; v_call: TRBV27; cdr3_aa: CASRGTSGGSTDTQYF
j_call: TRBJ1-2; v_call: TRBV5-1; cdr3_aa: CASSLTGDDYGYTF
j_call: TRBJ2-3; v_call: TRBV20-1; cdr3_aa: CSAGDSGGASDTQYF
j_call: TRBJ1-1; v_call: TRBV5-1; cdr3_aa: CASSPRGQGFVNTEAFF
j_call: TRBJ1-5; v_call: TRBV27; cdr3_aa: CASSFRADLNQPQQF
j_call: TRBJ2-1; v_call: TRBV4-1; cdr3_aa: CASSQEPGQNEQFF
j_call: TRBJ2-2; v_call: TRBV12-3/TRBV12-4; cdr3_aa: CASSFPTSGSAGELFF
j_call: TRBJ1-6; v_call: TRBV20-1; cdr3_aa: CSARSVRGQGEDNSPLHF
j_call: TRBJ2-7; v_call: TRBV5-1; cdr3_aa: CASSFIFGVRGEQYF
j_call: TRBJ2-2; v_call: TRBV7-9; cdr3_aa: CAGATSGSAGELFF
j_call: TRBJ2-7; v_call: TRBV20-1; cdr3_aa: CSAIPGGYEQYF
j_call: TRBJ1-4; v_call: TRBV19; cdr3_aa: CASSMNFNGEKLFF
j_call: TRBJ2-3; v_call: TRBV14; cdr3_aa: CASSQGGTDTQYF
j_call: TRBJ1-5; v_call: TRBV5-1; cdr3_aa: CASSLGRYQPQHF
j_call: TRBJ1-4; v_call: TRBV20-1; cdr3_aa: CSADPGPMREKLFF
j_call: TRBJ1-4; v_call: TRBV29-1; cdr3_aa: CSVDLESEKLFF
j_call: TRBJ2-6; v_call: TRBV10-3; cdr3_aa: CAISTRGIGSGANVLTF
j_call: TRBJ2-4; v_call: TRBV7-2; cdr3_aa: CASSPPAGRGREGIQYF
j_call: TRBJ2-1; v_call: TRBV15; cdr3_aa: CATSRLDLASYNEQFF
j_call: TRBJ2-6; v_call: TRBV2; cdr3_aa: CASRPTGGTGANVLTF
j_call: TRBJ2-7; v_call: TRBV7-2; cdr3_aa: CASSLGSERALAYF
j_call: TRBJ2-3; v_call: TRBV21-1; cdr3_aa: CASSKGHRDLSPQVKSGTDTQYF
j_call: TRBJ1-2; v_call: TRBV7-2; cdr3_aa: CASSLVEGIGYGYTF
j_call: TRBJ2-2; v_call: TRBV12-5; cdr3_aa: CASGLAWTGGSTGELFF
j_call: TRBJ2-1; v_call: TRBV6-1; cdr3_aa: CASSKTGAEGEQFF
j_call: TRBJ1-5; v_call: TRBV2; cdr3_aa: CASSETQGSNQPQHF
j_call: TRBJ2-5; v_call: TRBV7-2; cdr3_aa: CASSLDRDHETQYF
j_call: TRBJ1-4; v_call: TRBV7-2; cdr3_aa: CASSTQTGNNEKLFF
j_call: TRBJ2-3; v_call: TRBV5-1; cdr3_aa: CASKTSGSTDTQYF
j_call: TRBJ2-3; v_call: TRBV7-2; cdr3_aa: CASSLGQGGPDTQYF
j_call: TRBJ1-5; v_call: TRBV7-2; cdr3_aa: CASSFNGRGNQPQHF
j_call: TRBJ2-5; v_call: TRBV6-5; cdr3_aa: CASSYRSATGEGTQYF
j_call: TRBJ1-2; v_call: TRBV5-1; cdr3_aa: CASRPGDPIANYGYTF
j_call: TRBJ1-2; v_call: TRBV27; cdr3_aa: CASSLLRPGGNYGYTF
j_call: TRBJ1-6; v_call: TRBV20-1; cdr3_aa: CSAWGTDSTSYNSPLHF
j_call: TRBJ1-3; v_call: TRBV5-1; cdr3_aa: CASSRDLGGNTIYF
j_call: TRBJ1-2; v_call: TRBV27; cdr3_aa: CASSFSKTPNYGYTF
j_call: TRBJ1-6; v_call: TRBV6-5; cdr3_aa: CASSYALEQLNSPLHF